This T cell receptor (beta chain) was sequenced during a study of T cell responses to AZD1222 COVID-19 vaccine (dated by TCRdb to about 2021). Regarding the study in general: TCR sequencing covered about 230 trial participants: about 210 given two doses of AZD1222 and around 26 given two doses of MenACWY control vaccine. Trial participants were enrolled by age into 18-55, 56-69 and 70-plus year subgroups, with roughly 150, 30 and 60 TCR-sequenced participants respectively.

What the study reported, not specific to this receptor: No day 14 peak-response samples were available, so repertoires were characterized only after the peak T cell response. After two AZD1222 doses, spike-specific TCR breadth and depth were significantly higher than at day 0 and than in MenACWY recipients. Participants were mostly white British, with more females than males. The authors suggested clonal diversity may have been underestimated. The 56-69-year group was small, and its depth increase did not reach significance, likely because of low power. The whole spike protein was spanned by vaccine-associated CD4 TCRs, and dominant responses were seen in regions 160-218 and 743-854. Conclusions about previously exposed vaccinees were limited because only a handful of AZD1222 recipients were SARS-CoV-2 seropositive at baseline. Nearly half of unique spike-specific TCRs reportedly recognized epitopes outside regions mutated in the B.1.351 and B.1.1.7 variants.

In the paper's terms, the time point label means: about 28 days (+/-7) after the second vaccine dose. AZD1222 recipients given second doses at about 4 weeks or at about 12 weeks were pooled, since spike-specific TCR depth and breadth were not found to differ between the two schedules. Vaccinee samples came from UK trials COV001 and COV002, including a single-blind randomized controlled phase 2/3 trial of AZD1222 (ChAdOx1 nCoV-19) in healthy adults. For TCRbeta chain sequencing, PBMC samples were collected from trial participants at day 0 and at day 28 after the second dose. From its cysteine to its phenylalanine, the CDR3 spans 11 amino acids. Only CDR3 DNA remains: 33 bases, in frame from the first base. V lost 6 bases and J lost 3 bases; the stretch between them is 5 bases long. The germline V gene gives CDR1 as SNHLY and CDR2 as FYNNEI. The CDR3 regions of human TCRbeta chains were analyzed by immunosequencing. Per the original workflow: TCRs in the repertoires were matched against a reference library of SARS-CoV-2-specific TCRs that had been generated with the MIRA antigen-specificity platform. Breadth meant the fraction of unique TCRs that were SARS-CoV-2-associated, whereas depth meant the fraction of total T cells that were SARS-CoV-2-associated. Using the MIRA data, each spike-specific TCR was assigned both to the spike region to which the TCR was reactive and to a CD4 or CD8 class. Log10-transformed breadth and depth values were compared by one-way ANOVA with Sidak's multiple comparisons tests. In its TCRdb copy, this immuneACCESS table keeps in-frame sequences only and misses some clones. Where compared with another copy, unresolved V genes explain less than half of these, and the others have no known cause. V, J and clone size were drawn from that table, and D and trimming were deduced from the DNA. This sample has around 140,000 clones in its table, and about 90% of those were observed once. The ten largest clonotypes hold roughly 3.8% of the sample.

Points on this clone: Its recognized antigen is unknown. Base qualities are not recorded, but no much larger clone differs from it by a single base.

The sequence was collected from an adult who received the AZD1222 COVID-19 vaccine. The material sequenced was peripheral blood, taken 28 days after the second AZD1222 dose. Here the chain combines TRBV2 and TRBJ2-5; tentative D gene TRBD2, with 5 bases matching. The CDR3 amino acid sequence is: CASSGEETQYF. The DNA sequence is TGTGCCAGCAGCGGGGAAGAGACCCAGTACTTC.